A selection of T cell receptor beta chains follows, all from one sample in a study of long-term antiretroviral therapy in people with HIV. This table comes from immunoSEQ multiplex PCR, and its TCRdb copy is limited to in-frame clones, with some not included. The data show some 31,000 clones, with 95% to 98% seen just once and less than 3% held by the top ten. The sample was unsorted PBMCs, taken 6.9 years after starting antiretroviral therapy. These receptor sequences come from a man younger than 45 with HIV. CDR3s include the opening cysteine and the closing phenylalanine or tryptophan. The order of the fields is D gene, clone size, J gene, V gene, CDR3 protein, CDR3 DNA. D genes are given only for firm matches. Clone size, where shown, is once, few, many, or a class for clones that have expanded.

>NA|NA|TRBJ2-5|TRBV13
CASSLRLAVQETQYF
TGTGCCAGCAGCTTAAGATTGGCAGTCCAAGAGACCCAGTACTTC
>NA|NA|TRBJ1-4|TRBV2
CASSPSGKQSELFF
TGTGCCAGCAGTCCAAGCGGGAAGCAATCAGAACTGTTTTTT
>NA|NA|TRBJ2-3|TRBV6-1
CASSARDSTDTQYF
TGTGCCAGCAGTGCCCGGGACAGCACAGATACGCAGTATTTT
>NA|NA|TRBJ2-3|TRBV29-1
CSVQSLLRQDQQYF
TGCAGCGTTCAGTCTCTACTAAGGCAGGACCAGCAGTATTTT
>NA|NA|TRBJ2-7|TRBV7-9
CASSSHRALSYEQYF
TGTGCCAGCAGCAGCCACCGGGCCCTTTCTTACGAGCAGTACTTC
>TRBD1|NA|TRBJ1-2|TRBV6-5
CASSPGGGYTF
TGTGCCAGCAGTCCAGGGGGGGGCTACACCTTC
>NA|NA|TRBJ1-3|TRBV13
CASSSPGLADTIYF
TGTGCCAGCAGCTCACCGGGCCTTGCTGACACCATATATTTT
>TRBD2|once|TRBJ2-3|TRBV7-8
CASSLSSGREADTQYF
TGTGCCAGCAGCTTATCTAGCGGGAGAGAGGCAGATACGCAGTATTTT
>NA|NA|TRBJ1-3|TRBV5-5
CASSLGGIGNTIYF
TGTGCCAGCAGCTTGGGAGGAATTGGAAACACCATATATTTT
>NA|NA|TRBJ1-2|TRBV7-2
CASSFDSDGYTF
TGTGCCAGCAGCTTCGACAGCGACGGCTACACCTTC
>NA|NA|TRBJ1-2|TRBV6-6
CASSTGRGYTF
TGTGCCAGCAGTACAGGTAGAGGCTACACCTTC
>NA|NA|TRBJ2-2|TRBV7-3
CASSLAPLGELFF
TGTGCCAGCAGTTTGGCACCCCTCGGGGAGCTGTTTTTT
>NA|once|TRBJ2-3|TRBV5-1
CASGNPSAPDTQYF
TGCGCCAGCGGAAATCCTAGCGCCCCAGATACGCAGTATTTT
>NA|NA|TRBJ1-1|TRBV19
CASSAAGMNTEAFF
TGTGCCAGTAGTGCTGCAGGTATGAACACTGAAGCTTTCTTT